Following are 18 T cell receptor beta chains from one sample sequenced in a study of response to subunit inactivated influenza vaccine. TCRdb fed the RT-PCR reads into MiXCR, producing one record per CDR3 protein. The table has hundreds of thousands of distinct CDR3 sequences, approximately 11% seen once. The sequenced sample was PBMCs from blood, obtained around seven weeks after vaccination. These receptors were taken from a man between 50 and 59 years old who received an inactivated influenza vaccine.

Note on this clonotype: One junction end disagrees with the germline gene, perhaps due to a read error. The chain couples TRBV20-1 to TRBJ2-2; 13 bases map to TRBD2. This CDR3 has 15 amino acids. Germline loops: CDR1 DFQATT, CDR2 SNEGSKA (reference sequence). The CDR3: CSASTSGGASGELSF. The CDR3 region has the DNA TGCAGTGCTAGTACTAGCGGGGGGGCCTCCGGGGAGCTGTCTTTT.

This clonotype was picked up many times. V is TRBV20-1 and J is TRBJ1-6; the D is unclear. V dropped 3 bases and J dropped 3 bases, with 9 bases sitting between them. The CDR3 is made up of 14 amino acids. Germline lookup yields CDR1 DFQATT and CDR2 SNEGSKA (reference sequence). The CDR3 DNA is TGCAGTGCTAGTGGTGGGGACTATAATTCACCCCTCCACTTT. It codes for CSASGGDYNSPLHF.

This clonotype has a handful of counts. This chain links TRBV7-2 with TRBJ2-5, with a tentative D call TRBD1 (6 bases). CDR1 SGHTA and CDR2 FQGNSA come from the germline V gene. CDR3 length: 15 residues. The V end lost 1 base, the J end lost 5 bases, and 14 bases lay between the germline ends. CDR3 sequence (DNA): TGTGCCAGCAGCTTAGGAGGGACACGCCAGGAGACCCAGTACTTC. Its translation: CASSLGGTRQETQYF.

This clonotype turned up a few times. V usage is TRBV6-1 and J usage is TRBJ2-7; D not certain. Germline V gene lookup returns CDR1 MNHNS and CDR2 SASEGT. This CDR3 contains 13 residues. V gave up 7 bases and J gave up 7 bases, with 17 bases separating them. CDR3 coding DNA: TGTGCCAGCACCCCACCCCACGGTGGTGAGCAGTACTTC. Protein product: CASTPPHGGEQYF.

V is TRBV20-1 and J is TRBJ2-6; 8 nucleotides match TRBD1. The CDR3 runs to 20 residues. Germline lookup yields CDR1 DFQATT and CDR2 SNEGSKA (reference sequence). V shed 5 bases, J shed 0 bases, and the junction held 18 bases outside the gene matches. The CDR3 reads CSAGPLPGGRSTSGANVLTF. The DNA of the CDR3 is TGCAGTGCTGGCCCATTACCAGGGGGCAGGAGTACCTCTGGGGCCAACGTCCTGACTTTC.

The genes are TRBV10-3 and TRBJ2-1; TRBD2 might be the D (6 bases). The CDR3 length is 14 residues. The V end was cut by 4 bases, the J end by 3 bases, with 10 bases between. Germline V gene data show CDR1 as ENHRY and CDR2 as SYGVKD. CDR3 residues: CAISAGGGYNEQFF. Written as DNA, the CDR3 is TGTGCCATCAGTGCTGGGGGAGGCTACAATGAGCAGTTCTTC.

The chain recombines TRBV20-1 with TRBJ2-7; possibly TRBD1 for D (7 bases). This CDR3 is built from 15 residues. V dropped 0 bases and J dropped 2 bases, with 14 bases sitting between them. The germline gives CDR1 DFQATT, CDR2 SNEGSKA (reference sequence). The CDR3 sequence is CSARDLAGGTYEQYF. The CDR3 coding sequence is TGCAGTGCTAGAGATCTCGCAGGGGGGACCTACGAGCAGTACTTC.

J is TRBJ2-1 and V is TRBV7-2; the match to TRBD2 covers 9 bases. The V segment lost 5 bases and the J segment 3 bases; nucleotides outside the gene matches: 5. CDR1 and CDR2 from the germline V gene are SGHTA and FQGNSA. CDR3 length: 15 residues. CDR3 sequence reads: CASSTGTSSYNEQFF. As DNA, the CDR3 is TGTGCCAGCAGCACCGGGACTAGCAGCTACAATGAGCAGTTCTTC. Full variable domain (outside the CDR3, taken from reference TRBV7-2 and TRBJ2-1): GAGVSQSPSNKVTEKGKDVELRCDPISGHTALYWYRQSLGQGLEFLIYFQGNSAPDKSGLPSDRFSAERTGGSVSTLTIQRTQQEDSAVYLCASSTGTSSYNEQFFGPGTRLTVL.

V and J are TRBV28 and TRBJ2-5, with D perhaps being TRBD1 or TRBD2 (5 bases each). Germline-derived CDR1 and CDR2 are MDHEN and SYDVKM. The V end lost 6 bases, the J end lost 1 base, and 15 bases lay between the germline ends. The CDR3 consists of 15 residues. Written as DNA, the CDR3 is TGTGCCAGCAGCCCTTTGTGGGGGAGCCAAGAGACCCAGTACTTC. Translated: CASSPLWGSQETQYF.

This chain uses TRBV29-1 with TRBJ1-4, with D perhaps TRBD1 (6 bases). Germline CDR1 is SQVTM and CDR2 is ANQGSEA. The V end lost 6 bases, the J end lost 7 bases, and 15 bases lay between the germline ends. CDR3 length: 13 residues. The CDR3 DNA sequence: TGCAGCGTCAACGAACAGGGAGGTGAAAAACTGTTTTTT. Translated: CSVNEQGGEKLFF. Full variable domain (missing parts from reference TRBV29-1 and TRBJ1-4): SAVISQKPSRDICQRGTSLTIQCQVDSQVTMMFWYRQQPGQSLTLIATANQGSEATYESGFVIDKFPISRPNLTFSTLTVSNMSPEDSSIYLCSVNEQGGEKLFFGSGTQLSVL.

This chain connects TRBV28 to TRBJ2-1; D is perhaps TRBD1 (6 bases). Germline assignment: CDR1 MDHEN and CDR2 SYDVKM. The CDR3 is 16 residues long. V gave up 6 bases and J gave up 5 bases, with 20 bases separating them. The DNA of the CDR3 is TGTGCCAGCAGAACCTCCTGGACAGAGAAAAACAATGAGCAGTTCTTC. Protein: CASRTSWTEKNNEQFF.

This clonotype has a handful of counts. This chain connects TRBV7-3 to TRBJ1-3, with D perhaps matching TRBD1 (6 bases). CDR1 and CDR2 from the germline V gene are SGHTA and FQGTGA. Trimming removed 7 bases at V and 4 bases at J, with 20 bases between. The CDR3 sequence is 16 residues long. The CDR3 DNA follows: TGTGCCAGCATGGTATCCGAAGGGGGGCAAGGAAACACCATATATTTT. Its translation is CASMVSEGGQGNTIYF. Variable domain in full (rest from reference TRBV7-3 and TRBJ1-3): GAGVSQTPSNKVTEKGKYVELRCDPISGHTALYWYRQSLGQGPEFLIYFQGTGAADDSGLPNDRFFAVRPEGSVSTLKIQRTERGDSAVYLCASMVSEGGQGNTIYFGEGSWLTVV.

V is TRBV29-1 and J is TRBJ2-7; TRBD1 agrees at 9 bases. J was trimmed by 2 bases and V by 6 bases; bases with no gene match: 5. Germline assignment: CDR1 SQVTM and CDR2 ANQGSEA. The CDR3 runs to 13 residues. CDR3 sequence reads: CSVRQGGPYEQYF. CDR3 DNA sequence: TGCAGCGTCCGACAGGGGGGACCCTACGAGCAGTACTTC.

On this clonotype: A much larger clone sits a single nucleotide away, making a read error possible. In DNA, the CDR3 is TGTGCCAGCAGTTTGTGGGATAACTCCTACGAGCAGCACTTC. Residues: CASSLWDNSYEQHF. The rearrangement links TRBV12-3 or TRBV12-4 to TRBJ2-7, with D uncertain. CDR3 length equals 14 residues.

The gene calls are TRBV6-2 or TRBV6-3 and TRBJ1-6; 9 nucleotides agree with TRBD1. V was pared by 11 bases and J by 7 bases, with 9 bases of the junction left unmatched. The CDR3 covers 14 residues. The V gene's germline CDR1 is MNHEY and CDR2 SVGEGT. The CDR3 loop is CASKPTGGNSPLHF. The CDR3 DNA follows: TGTGCCTCTAAACCGACAGGGGGGAATTCACCCCTCCACTTT.

This clonotype was recorded a few times. The V call is TRBV6-2 or TRBV6-3, the J call TRBJ1-2, with D tentatively TRBD1 (5 bases). This CDR3 is 12 amino acids long. Trimming removed 8 bases at V and 9 bases at J, with 16 bases between. The germline gives CDR1 MNHEY, CDR2 SVGEGT. CDR3 residues: CASLSSWGSYTF. CDR3 nucleotide sequence: TGTGCCAGCCTAAGTTCGTGGGGCAGCTACACCTTC.

This clonotype showed up many times. The chain is built from TRBV9 and TRBJ2-1; D assignment may be TRBD1 or TRBD2 (6 bases each). This CDR3 is 15 amino acids long. Looked up from germline, CDR1 is SGDLS and CDR2 is YYNGEE. V dropped 0 bases and J dropped 0 bases, with 7 bases sitting between them. The CDR3 DNA reads TGTGCCAGCAGCGTAGGGGGGGCCTCCTACAATGAGCAGTTCTTC. Translated, it gives CASSVGGASYNEQFF.

Many counts were recorded for this clonotype. This chain joins TRBV4-2 and TRBJ2-3; D is undetermined. CDR1 is LGHNA, CDR2 YNFKEQ, per germline. The V end was cut by 0 bases, the J end by 6 bases, with 16 bases between. This CDR3 spans 16 amino acids. The CDR3 spells CASSQDAAALTDTQYF. In DNA form, the CDR3 reads TGTGCCAGCAGCCAAGACGCTGCGGCATTAACCGATACGCAGTATTTT.